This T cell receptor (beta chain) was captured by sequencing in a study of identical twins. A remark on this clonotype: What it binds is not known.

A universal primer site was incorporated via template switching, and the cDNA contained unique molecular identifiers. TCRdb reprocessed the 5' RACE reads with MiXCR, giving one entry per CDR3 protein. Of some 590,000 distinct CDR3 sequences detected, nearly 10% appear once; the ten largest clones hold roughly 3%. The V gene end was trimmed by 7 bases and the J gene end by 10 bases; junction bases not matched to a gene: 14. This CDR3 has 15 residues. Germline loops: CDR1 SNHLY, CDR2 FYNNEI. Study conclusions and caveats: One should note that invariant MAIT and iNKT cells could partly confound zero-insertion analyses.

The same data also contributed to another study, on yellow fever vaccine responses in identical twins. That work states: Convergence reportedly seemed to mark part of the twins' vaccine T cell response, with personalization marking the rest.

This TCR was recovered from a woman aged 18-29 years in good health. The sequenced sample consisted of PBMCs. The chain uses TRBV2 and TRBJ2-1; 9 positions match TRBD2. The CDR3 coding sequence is TGTGCCAGCATCCTGGGTGCGGGGGGGCCATGGGAGCAGTTCTTC. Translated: CASILGAGGPWEQFF. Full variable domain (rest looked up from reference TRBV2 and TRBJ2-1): EPEVTQTPSHQVTQMGQEVILRCVPISNHLYFYWYRQILGQKVEFLVSFYNNEISEKSEIFDDQFSVERPDGSNFTLKIRSTKLEDSAMYFCASILGAGGPWEQFFGPGTRLTVL.